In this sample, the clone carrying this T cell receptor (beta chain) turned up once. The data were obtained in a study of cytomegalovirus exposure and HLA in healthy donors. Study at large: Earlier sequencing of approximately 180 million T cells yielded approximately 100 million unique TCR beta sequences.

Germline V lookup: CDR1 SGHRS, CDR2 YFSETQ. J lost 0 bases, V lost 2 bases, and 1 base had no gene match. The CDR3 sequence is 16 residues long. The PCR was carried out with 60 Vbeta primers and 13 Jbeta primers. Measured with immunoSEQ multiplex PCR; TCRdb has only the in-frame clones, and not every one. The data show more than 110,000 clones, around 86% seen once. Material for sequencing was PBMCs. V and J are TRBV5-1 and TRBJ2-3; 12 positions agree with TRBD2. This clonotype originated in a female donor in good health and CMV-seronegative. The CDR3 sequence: CASSFGTSGSTDTQYF. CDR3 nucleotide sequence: TGCGCCAGCAGCTTCGGGACTAGCGGGAGCACAGATACGCAGTATTTT.